These 2 T cell receptor beta chains originate from one sample sequenced in a study of blood T cell repertoires in COVID-19. Clones were read by immunoSEQ multiplex PCR, and TCRdb kept only the in-frame ones, dropping some. This sample yields 250,000 to 300,000 clones, of which roughly 89% are seen a single time; roughly 2.9% belongs to the top ten. Source material: PBMCs or T cells enriched from blood (not recorded which). The receptors stem from a woman aged 50 to 60 who had been exposed to COVID-19.

This clone was seen only once. V and J are TRBV2 and TRBJ2-5, with 10 bases aligning to TRBD1. After removal of 7 bases from V and 5 bases from J, the junction contained 7 bases not matched to a gene. This CDR3 is 14 amino acids long. Germline V CDR1 and CDR2: SNHLY, FYNNEI. DNA of the CDR3: TGTGCCAGCACACGGGACAGGGGACGGGAGACCCAGTACTTC. This translates into CASTRDRGRETQYF.

This rearrangement joins TRBV9 to TRBJ2-2, with D unclear. Trimming pared 0 bases from V and 4 bases from J, leaving 10 bases between. The germline V gene encodes CDR1 SGDLS and CDR2 YYNGEE. CDR3 length: 15 residues. The CDR3: CASSVGTITTGELFF. CDR3 bases: TGTGCCAGCAGCGTAGGTACAATCACCACCGGGGAGCTGTTTTTT.